These T cell receptor beta chains were read from a single sample in a study of blood T cell repertoires in COVID-19. Clones were sequenced by immunoSEQ multiplex PCR, and TCRdb holds only the in-frame ones, with some missing. The data contain more than 95,000 clones, 90% to 95% of them singletons. Sequencing input: peripheral blood. The source of these receptors is a human donor in a cohort sampled during active COVID-19. The CDR3 runs from the conserved cysteine through the conserved F or W. Fields, in order: clone size, V gene, J gene, CDR3 protein. The size entry is marked missing in some rows and otherwise reads once, few, many or a size class.

>NA|TRBV27|TRBJ1-1
CASSGDSPLTEAFF
>NA|TRBV13|TRBJ1-6
CASSLSQVNSPLHF
>NA|TRBV7-6|TRBJ2-5
CASSLDSASAGGRETQYF
>NA|TRBV5-1|TRBJ2-7
CASSTGDYEQYF
>NA|TRBV4-3|TRBJ2-2
CASSQDPLATGELFF
>NA|TRBV29-1|TRBJ1-1
CSVDSDGENTEAFF
>NA|TRBV4-1|TRBJ1-4
CASSQSVWSNEKLFF
>NA|TRBV5-5|TRBJ2-1
CASSPGGSSYNEQFF
>NA|TRBV5-1|TRBJ2-3
CASSTRQGRGTDTQYF
>NA|TRBV5-1|TRBJ1-6
CASSLRSGNSPLHF
>NA|TRBV27|TRBJ1-5
CASSFGGWGTSNQPQHF
>NA|TRBV6-5|TRBJ1-2
CASRGVADYGYTF
>once|TRBV5-8|TRBJ2-1
CASSPLLDPTSSFYNEQFF
>NA|TRBV7-9|TRBJ2-5
CASSPPLQGAATQYF
>NA|TRBV5-5|TRBJ2-1
CASSPDISYNEQFF
>NA|TRBV6-6|TRBJ2-7
CASSKKDRTYEQYF
>NA|TRBV5-1|TRBJ2-2
CASSGGRNTGELFF
>NA|TRBV7-2|TRBJ2-6
CASSLAGGGANVLTF
>NA|TRBV3-1/TRBV3-2|TRBJ1-1
CASSQDQWAPKPEAFF
>NA|TRBV30|TRBJ2-7
CAWTSGPLNEQYF
>NA|TRBV9|TRBJ2-7
CASSVGGAGGHYEQYF
>NA|TRBV25-1|TRBJ1-3
CASSDPPGMGRNTIYF
>NA|TRBV6-2/TRBV6-3|TRBJ2-7
CASSYGRKYEQYF
>NA|TRBV3-1/TRBV3-2|TRBJ2-7
CASSHGEARNSYEQYF
>NA|TRBV7-2|TRBJ2-7
CASSPKELSSYEQYF
>NA|TRBV4-1|TRBJ2-5
CASSQGARLETQYF